Sequencing of this TCR beta chain was carried out in a study of shared clonotypes between healthy human individuals. At the level of the study: The donor group consisted of a couple of women and three men, aged 18 to 49. Study findings and constraints: The sharing of about 5% of naive CD4 clonotypes was seen across several donors.

The CDR3 has 15 amino acids. V was pared by 6 bases and J by 5 bases, with 17 bases between. Naive-designated CD8 cells lacked CD45RO, were positively enriched for CCR7, and omitted terminally differentiated effector memory CD45RA+ cells. Sequencing used immunoSEQ multiplex PCR; TCRdb keeps in-frame clones, though not all of them. The sample yields over 750,000 clones, 96% seen once. With regard to this clone: What it binds is unknown.

The sample comprised naive CD8+ T cells sorted from blood. The chain recombines TRBV23-1 with TRBJ1-5; TRBD1 is a possible D gene (5 bases). TRBV23-1 is identified as an open reading frame with a role that is uncertain. The TCR comes from a man younger than 40 in good health. CDR3 nucleotide sequence: TGCGCCAGCAGCTGCTCAGGGTCCGTGTATCAGCCCCAGCATTTT. Translating it yields CASSCSGSVYQPQHF.